These 20 T cell receptor beta chains were sequenced from one sample in a study of blood T cell repertoires in COVID-19. TCRdb's copy holds only in-frame clones and misses some; the assay was immunoSEQ multiplex PCR. Of around 190,000 clones listed, about 75% are singletons. What was sequenced was peripheral blood. Receptors were obtained from a woman between 45 and 65 years old with active or convalescent COVID-19.

The chain has TRBV28 and TRBJ2-3; D not resolved. Germline CDR1 and CDR2: MDHEN and SYDVKM. This CDR3 spans 12 amino acids. V lost 1 base and J 6 bases, leaving 5 bases between the germline ends. The CDR3 DNA reads as TGTGCCAGCAGTTTATCGCGGGATACGCAGTATTTT. The encoded protein is CASSLSRDTQYF.

This sequence joins TRBV11-2 and TRBJ2-7; TRBD1 might be the D (6 bases). Per germline, CDR1 SGHAT and CDR2 FQNNGV. CDR3 length: 15 residues. V was clipped by 1 base and J by 2 bases, with 12 bases between them. The chain's CDR3 is CASSLGRTATYEQYF. CDR3 nucleotides: TGTGCCAGCAGCTTAGGTAGGACAGCAACCTACGAGCAGTACTTC.

By share of the sample, this clone is medium-sized. The chain couples TRBV11-1 to TRBJ1-1; D unclear. Trimming took off 7 bases at V and 5 bases at J, with 14 bases between the two ends. The length of the CDR3 is 13 residues. Germline V gene lookup returns CDR1 SGHAT and CDR2 FQDESV (reference sequence). The CDR3 protein is CASNRASGTEAFF. The CDR3 bases are TGTGCCAGCAACCGGGCCTCGGGGACTGAAGCTTTCTTT. The full variable domain, rest sourced from reference TRBV11-1 and TRBJ1-1, is EAEVAQSPRYKITEKSQAVAFWCDPISGHATLYWYRQILGQGPELLVQFQDESVVDDSQLPKDRFSAERLKGVDSTLKIQPAELGDSAMYLCASNRASGTEAFFGQGTRLTVV.

This clone was seen at least ten times. The chain joins TRBV6-1 to TRBJ2-5; D may be TRBD1 (7 bases). Trimming cost V 3 bases and J 5 bases, with 16 bases left between them. This CDR3 contains 15 residues. Germline loops: CDR1 MNHNS, CDR2 SASEGT. The CDR3 sequence: CASSDGGGGRETQYF. Written as DNA, the CDR3 is TGTGCCAGCAGTGACGGAGGAGGGGGCAGGGAGACCCAGTACTTC.

In its sample, this clone was seen many times. The chain has TRBV2 and TRBJ2-5, with 8 positions matching TRBD1. The ends lost 1 base at V and 1 base at J; junction bases unmatched: 2. Germline-derived CDR1 and CDR2 are SNHLY and FYNNEI. The CDR3 runs to 15 residues. The CDR3 DNA reads as TGTGCCAGCAGTGAAGACAGGGGGTTCCAAGAGACCCAGTACTTC. Residues: CASSEDRGFQETQYF.

V and J are TRBV18 and TRBJ2-1; TRBD1 is a possible D gene (6 bases). CDR1 and CDR2 from the germline V gene are KGHSH and LQKENI. CDR3 length equals 14 residues. V lost 1 base, J lost 7 bases, and 11 bases lay in between. CDR3 loop: CASSPQLGGNEQFF. CDR3 DNA sequence: TGTGCCAGCTCACCACAGTTAGGGGGAAATGAGCAGTTCTTC.

The sample holds a few counts of this clone. The chain couples TRBV19 to TRBJ1-1, with D perhaps TRBD1 (6 bases). Germline loops: CDR1 LNHDA, CDR2 SQIVND (reference sequence). V was shortened by 8 bases and J by 4 bases, with 17 bases between the two germline ends. This CDR3 is 14 amino acids long. The CDR3 DNA is TGTGCCAGTCGGGTTACAGGGCAGAGCACTGAAGCTTTCTTT. Protein sequence: CASRVTGQSTEAFF.

This clone was seen a handful of times. The chain joins TRBV24-1 to TRBJ2-1, with 11 bases fitting TRBD2. Per the germline V gene, CDR1 is KGHDR and CDR2 is SFDVKD. This CDR3 has 15 residues. V was clipped by 4 bases and J by 5 bases; unmatched bases: 3. The CDR3 DNA is TGTGCCACCAGTGACTCGGGACTAGCGGACAATGAGCAGTTCTTC. Its protein product is CATSDSGLADNEQFF.

CDR3 protein: CASSLQTGPITF. As DNA, the CDR3 is TGTGCCAGCAGTTTACAGACAGGGCCCATCACCTTC. The chain uses TRBV28 and TRBJ1-2; the match to TRBD1 covers 7 bases. Germline trimming cut 2 bases from V and 13 bases from J; bases unmatched to any gene: 7. The germline CDR1 and CDR2 sequences are MDHEN and SYDVKM. This CDR3 is 12 amino acids long.

V and J are TRBV10-3 and TRBJ2-1, with 11 bases that match TRBD1. With 0 bases clipped from V and 1 base from J, the junction kept 11 bases outside the gene matches. Germline V gene data show CDR1 as ENHRY and CDR2 as SYGVKD. The CDR3 contains 20 residues. The CDR3 is CAISESGTGGTSESYNEQFF. The CDR3 bases are TGTGCCATCAGTGAGTCGGGGACAGGGGGTACCTCAGAATCCTACAATGAGCAGTTCTTC.

This chain joins TRBV19 and TRBJ1-1; the D gene is possibly TRBD1 (5 bases). V lost 6 bases, J lost 0 bases, and 14 bases lay in between. Germline CDR1 is LNHDA and CDR2 is SQIVND (reference sequence). This CDR3 region has 15 residues. The CDR3 sequence is CASSTSGGLNTEAFF. The DNA of the CDR3 is TGTGCCAGTAGCACGTCCGGGGGACTGAACACTGAAGCTTTCTTT.

This clone was seen only once. The V and J genes are TRBV6-5 and TRBJ1-2; 7 bases fit TRBD1. There are 14 residues in the CDR3. Germline CDR1 and CDR2: MNHEY and SVGAGI. V gave up 2 bases and J gave up 4 bases; unmatched junction bases: 4. The CDR3 DNA reads as TGTGCCAGCAGTTACGCGACAGGGTTCTATGGCTACACCTTC. It codes for CASSYATGFYGYTF.

The J gene is TRBJ1-2, the V gene TRBV6-6; 9 nucleotides line up with TRBD1. The CDR3 has 15 amino acids. V shed 6 bases, J shed 3 bases, and the junction held 8 bases outside the gene matches. Germline-derived CDR1 and CDR2 are MNHNY and SVGAGI (reference sequence). This chain's CDR3 is CASRVGGQGDYGYTF. Here the CDR3 DNA reads TGTGCCAGCAGAGTGGGGGGACAGGGCGACTATGGCTACACCTTC.

This clone was recorded only once. This sequence joins TRBV9 and TRBJ1-2; possible D gene TRBD1, 6 bases. The CDR3 length is 15 residues. Germline V gene sequence: CDR1 SGDLS, CDR2 YYNGEE. V gave up 0 bases and J gave up 4 bases, with 13 bases separating them. CDR3 bases: TGTGCCAGCAGCGTAGACGGGACACCTTTCTATGGCTACACCTTC. Protein: CASSVDGTPFYGYTF.

The rearrangement links TRBV30 to TRBJ1-1; a possible D gene is TRBD1 (6 bases). V was pared by 2 bases and J by 7 bases, with 14 bases between. In germline, CDR1 is GTSNPN, CDR2 SVGIG (reference sequence). The CDR3 has 13 amino acids. The CDR3 bases are TGTGCCTGGAGTAAACAGGGAGTCGGTGAAGCTTTCTTT. This gives the protein CAWSKQGVGEAFF.

The chain employs TRBV6-5 and TRBJ1-1, with 7 positions matching TRBD1. The junction had 5 bases not matched to a gene; V was cut back by 5 bases and J by 2 bases. Germline CDR1 is MNHEY and CDR2 is SVGAGI. The CDR3 sequence is 14 residues long. In DNA form, the CDR3 reads TGTGCCAGCAGTCTAGGACAGGCCAACACTGAAGCTTTCTTT. The encoded protein is CASSLGQANTEAFF.

The CDR3 sequence is CAIRDTNDYGYTF. The CDR3 region has the DNA TGTGCCATCAGGGACACCAACGACTATGGCTACACCTTC. The chain has TRBV10-3 and TRBJ1-2, with TRBD1 as a possible D gene (5 bases). V gave up 6 bases and J gave up 3 bases, with 11 bases separating them. The germline V gene encodes CDR1 ENHRY and CDR2 SYGVKD. This CDR3 region has 13 residues.

The chain links TRBV11-3 to TRBJ2-1, with D possibly matching TRBD1 (5 bases). The CDR3 sequence is 16 residues long. Germline CDR1 reads SGHNT; CDR2 reads YENEEA. Trimming stripped 5 bases from V and 7 bases from J, with 21 bases between. CDR3 DNA: TGTGCCAGCAGCGGGCCCGGCGCAGGGCGTAGGAATGAGCAGTTCTTC. Translating it yields CASSGPGAGRRNEQFF.

The genes are TRBV27 and TRBJ1-6; possible D gene TRBD1, 5 bases. V was shortened by 4 bases and J by 9 bases, with 10 bases between the two germline ends. CDR3 size: 13 residues. The germline V gene encodes CDR1 MNHEY and CDR2 SMNVEV (reference sequence). The CDR3 loop reads CASSSSGFSPLHF. CDR3 DNA sequence: TGTGCCAGCAGTTCCTCAGGGTTTTCACCCCTCCACTTT.

The gene calls are TRBV7-8 and TRBJ1-1, with D unresolved. The germline V and J ends were trimmed by 5 bases and 5 bases, with 12 bases remaining between them. The CDR3 extends over 13 amino acids. Germline V lookup: CDR1 SGHVS, CDR2 FQNEAQ. The CDR3 nucleotides are TGTGCCAGCAGCCCCTGGACGGGAACTGAAGCTTTCTTT. Translation: CASSPWTGTEAFF.